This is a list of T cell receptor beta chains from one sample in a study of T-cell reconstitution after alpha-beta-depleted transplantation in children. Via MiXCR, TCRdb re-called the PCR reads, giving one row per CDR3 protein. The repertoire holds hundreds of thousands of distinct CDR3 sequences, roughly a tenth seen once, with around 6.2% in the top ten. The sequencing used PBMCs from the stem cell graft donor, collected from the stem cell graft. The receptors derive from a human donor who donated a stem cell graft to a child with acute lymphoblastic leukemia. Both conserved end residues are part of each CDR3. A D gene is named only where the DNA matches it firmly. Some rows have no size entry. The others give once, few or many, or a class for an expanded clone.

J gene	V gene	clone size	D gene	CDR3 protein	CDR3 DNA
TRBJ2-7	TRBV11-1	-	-	CASSLRTASLSGWSYEQYF	TGTGCCAGCAGCTTGCGGACAGCAAGTCTCTCTGGTTGGTCCTACGAGCAGTACTTC
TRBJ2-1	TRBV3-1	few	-	CASSQGGWDEQFF	TGTGCCAGCAGCCAGGGGGGCTGGGATGAGCAGTTCTTC
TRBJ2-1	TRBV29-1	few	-	CSVEGANYNEQFF	TGCAGCGTGGAGGGGGCAAACTACAATGAGCAGTTCTTC
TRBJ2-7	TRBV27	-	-	CASSGAGEYEQYF	TGTGCCAGCAGTGGGGCAGGGGAGTACGAGCAGTACTTC
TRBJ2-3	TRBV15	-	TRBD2	CATSDRGGARDTQYF	TGTGCCACCAGCGACCGCGGGGGGGCCAGAGATACGCAGTATTTT
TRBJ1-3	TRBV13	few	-	CASKLLGTGNTIYF	TGTGCCAGCAAGCTATTAGGAACTGGAAACACCATATATTTT
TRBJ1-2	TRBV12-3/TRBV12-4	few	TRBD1	CASSPWTGVPGNYGYTF	TGTGCCAGCAGTCCGTGGACAGGGGTTCCGGGTAACTATGGCTACACCTTC
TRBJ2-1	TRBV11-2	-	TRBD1	CASSLVGQYNEQFF	TGTGCCAGCAGCTTAGTGGGACAGTACAATGAGCAGTTCTTC
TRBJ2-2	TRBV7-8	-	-	CASSLASGNTGELFF	TGTGCCAGCAGCTTAGCTTCGGGTAACACCGGGGAGCTGTTTTTT
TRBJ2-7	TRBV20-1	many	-	CSARGLGTSYEQYF	TGCAGTGCTAGAGGGTTGGGGACCTCCTACGAGCAGTACTTC
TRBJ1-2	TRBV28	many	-	CASSLPPEVGYTF	TGTGCCAGCAGTCTTCCCCCGGAGGTAGGCTACACCTTC
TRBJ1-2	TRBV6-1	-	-	CASSLRKGEDGYTF	TGTGCCAGCAGTCTTAGGAAAGGGGAGGATGGCTACACCTTC
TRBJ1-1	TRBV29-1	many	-	CSVAPGRFVEAFF	TGCAGCGTTGCCCCGGGACGGTTTGTTGAAGCTTTCTTT
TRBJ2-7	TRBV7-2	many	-	CASSLNVRINYEQYF	TGTGCCAGCAGCTTAAATGTCCGGATAAACTACGAGCAGTACTTC
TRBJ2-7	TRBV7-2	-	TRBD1	CASSSDRGPYEQYF	TGTGCCAGCAGCTCCGACAGGGGGCCCTACGAGCAGTACTTC
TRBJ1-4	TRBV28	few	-	CASSSQGTNSEKLFF	TGTGCCAGCAGTTCACAGGGAACGAATAGTGAAAAACTGTTTTTT
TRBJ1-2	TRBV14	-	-	CASSQESVYGYTF	TGTGCCAGCAGCCAAGAATCAGTTTATGGCTACACCTTC
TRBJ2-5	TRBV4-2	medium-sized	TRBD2	CASSQDRTSGGTQYF	TGTGCCAGCAGCCAAGATCGCACTAGCGGAGGGACCCAGTACTTC
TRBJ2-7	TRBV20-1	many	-	CSARGDQGSSYEQYF	TGCAGTGCTAGAGGAGACCAGGGAAGCTCCTACGAGCAGTACTTC
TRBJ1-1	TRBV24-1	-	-	CATSDGGGGETEAFF	TGTGCCACCAGTGATGGGGGAGGGGGTGAGACTGAAGCTTTCTTT